These 23 T cell receptor beta chains share one sample of origin, sequenced in a study of brain metastases from non-small cell lung cancer. TCRdb's copy holds only in-frame clones and misses some; the assay was immunoSEQ multiplex PCR. In the table there are 4,500 or so clones, under 90% of which are singletons. Sequencing was carried out using tumor-adjacent normal tissue. The origin of the receptors is a donor aged 40 or older with non-small cell lung cancer.

This chain links TRBV9 with TRBJ2-6; no clear D. The CDR3 runs 13 residues. V was trimmed by 0 bases and J by 2 bases, leaving 0 bases between them. Germline V lookup: CDR1 SGDLS, CDR2 YYNGEE. This chain's CDR3 is CASSVAGANVLTF. Written as DNA, the CDR3 is TGTGCCAGCAGCGTAGCTGGGGCCAACGTCCTGACTTTC.

The V call is TRBV7-2, the J call TRBJ2-2; TRBD2 might be the D (6 bases). The CDR3 spans 14 residues. Germline values: CDR1 SGHTA, CDR2 FQGNSA. V lost 5 bases and J lost 3, with 10 bases in between. The CDR3 reads CASSRDSDTGELFF. DNA of the CDR3: TGTGCCAGCAGCCGGGACTCAGACACCGGGGAGCTGTTTTTT.

J is TRBJ2-1 and V is TRBV9; TRBD2 matches at 9 bases. Looked up from germline, CDR1 is SGDLS and CDR2 is YYNGEE. Trimming removed 2 bases from V and 2 bases from J; junction bases left unmatched: 2. The CDR3 has 15 residues. DNA for the CDR3: TGTGCCAGCAGCGTTAGCGGGAGTACCTACAATGAGCAGTTCTTC. Protein product: CASSVSGSTYNEQFF.

For this clone: Other DNA sequences in this specimen translate into the identical CDR3. The chain joins TRBV28 to TRBJ2-1; D may correspond to TRBD1 or TRBD2 (6 bases each). The CDR3 runs 15 residues. Germline lookup yields CDR1 MDHEN and CDR2 SYDVKM. The V gene lost 10 bases and the J gene lost 2 bases, with 18 bases spanning the gap. CDR3 nucleotide sequence: TGTGCCACAACCCCCCCGGAGGGGGCCTACAATGAGCAGTTCTTC. Its protein product is CATTPPEGAYNEQFF.

This chain uses TRBV5-4 with TRBJ2-5; D ambiguous. Germline CDR1 and CDR2: SGHNT and YYREEE (reference sequence). V was shortened by 2 bases and J by 0 bases, with 8 bases between the two germline ends. The CDR3 runs 14 residues. The CDR3 spells CASSFNVDQETQYF. As DNA, the CDR3 is TGTGCCAGCAGCTTCAACGTGGACCAAGAGACCCAGTACTTC.

The chain carries TRBV6-6 and TRBJ1-2; D not resolved. The germline V gene encodes CDR1 MNHNY and CDR2 SVGAGI (reference sequence). V was cut by 7 bases and J by 7 bases, with 10 bases left in between. The CDR3 has 11 residues. CDR3 protein: CASTGAAGYTF. The CDR3 bases are TGTGCCAGCACTGGTGCTGCTGGCTACACCTTC.

The chain links TRBV6-2 or TRBV6-3 to TRBJ2-3, with D tentatively TRBD2 (5 bases). Trimming took 6 bases from V and 11 from J, leaving 12 bases between them. Germline values: CDR1 MNHEY, CDR2 SVGEGT. The CDR3 is made up of 11 amino acids. The CDR3 loop is CASSEGREQYF. The CDR3 region has the DNA TGTGCCAGCAGCGAGGGCCGGGAGCAGTATTTT.

In this sample, this clone turned up once. The chain carries TRBV20-1 and TRBJ2-7, with D perhaps matching TRBD1 (6 bases). Trimming removed 3 bases at V and 0 bases at J, with 15 bases between. CDR1 is DFQATT and CDR2 is SNEGSKA in the germline V gene (reference sequence). CDR3 length: 15 residues. CDR3 amino acids: CSASPDRLSSYEQYF. DNA for the CDR3: TGCAGTGCTAGTCCCGACAGGCTTAGCTCCTACGAGCAGTACTTC.

The chain couples TRBV4-3 to TRBJ1-5, with TRBD1 as a possible D gene (5 bases). The germline V gene encodes CDR1 LGHNA and CDR2 YSLEER. The germline V and J ends were trimmed by 0 bases and 2 bases, with 17 bases remaining between them. This CDR3 spans 18 amino acids. The CDR3 spells CASSQDYDRLRGNQPQHF. The DNA for the CDR3 is TGCGCCAGCAGCCAAGACTATGACAGACTTAGGGGCAATCAGCCCCAGCATTTT.

The CDR3 nucleotides read TGTGCCAGCAGCGGGGACCCCGCCTACAATGAGCAGTTCTTC. It translates to CASSGDPAYNEQFF. The gene calls are TRBV5-4 and TRBJ2-1; D may correspond to TRBD1 or TRBD2 (5 bases each). The CDR3 extends over 14 amino acids. Germline V gives CDR1 SGHNT, CDR2 YYREEE (reference sequence). Trimming took 4 bases from V and 2 from J, leaving 10 bases between them.

Regarding this clone: One end of the junction is discordant with germline, which a read error may explain. The gene calls are TRBV28 and TRBJ1-2; possibly TRBD1 for D (6 bases). This CDR3 contains 15 residues. The germline CDR1 and CDR2 sequences are MDHEN and SYDVKM. CDR3 DNA: TGTGCCAGCAGCCCGACCTCGACAGGCGTTTATGACTACACCTTC. Protein: CASSPTSTGVYDYTF.

The chain joins TRBV6-6 to TRBJ1-5; D is unresolved. Trimming shortened V by 2 bases and J by 1 base, and 9 bases separated the two germline ends. Germline V lookup: CDR1 MNHNY, CDR2 SVGAGI (reference sequence). The CDR3 length is 15 residues. CDR3 sequence reads: CASSYTDGSNQPQHF. CDR3 DNA sequence: TGTGCCAGCAGTTACACGGACGGCAGCAATCAGCCCCAGCATTTT.

The chain carries TRBV28 and TRBJ2-7, with D possibly TRBD1 on 6 matching bases. This CDR3 has 14 amino acids. Deletions cut 6 bases from V and 0 bases from J, with 12 bases between. CDR1 is MDHEN and CDR2 is SYDVKM in the germline V gene. CDR3 nucleotides: TGTGCCAGCAGACTACAGGGTTACTCCTACGAGCAGTACTTC. Its protein product is CASRLQGYSYEQYF.

The chain employs TRBV25-1 and TRBJ1-3, with D uncertain. V was pared by 5 bases and J by 3 bases, with 8 bases between. Germline-derived CDR1 and CDR2 are MGHDK and SYGVNS. This CDR3 contains 13 residues. CDR3 nucleotide sequence: TGTGCCAGCAGTAACCCCGTTGGAAACACCATATATTTT. This sequence encodes CASSNPVGNTIYF.

The genes are TRBV27 and TRBJ2-6; D gene uncertain. This CDR3 has 16 amino acids. The germline CDR1 and CDR2 sequences are MNHEY and SMNVEV (reference sequence). Trimming removed 1 base from V and 4 bases from J, with 11 bases in between. CDR3 in amino acids: CASSLYSWAGANVLTF. The CDR3 DNA follows: TGTGCCAGCAGTTTATATTCCTGGGCGGGGGCCAACGTCCTGACTTTC. Variable domain in full (rest from reference TRBV27 and TRBJ2-6): EAQVTQNPRYLITVTGKKLTVTCSQNMNHEYMSWYRQDPGLGLRQIYYSMNVEVTDKGDVPEGYKVSRKEKRNFPLILESPSPNQTSLYFCASSLYSWAGANVLTFGAGSRLTVL.

This rearrangement joins TRBV27 to TRBJ1-5; D is unresolved. Germline CDR1 and CDR2: MNHEY and SMNVEV (reference sequence). This CDR3 region has 12 residues. V gave up 3 bases and J gave up 7 bases, with 7 bases separating them. CDR3 nucleotides: TGTGCCAGCAGTTTGTTAGGGCAGCCCCAGCATTTT. Its translation is CASSLLGQPQHF.

V and J are TRBV4-1 and TRBJ2-1, with 8 nucleotides matching TRBD1. V trimming: 3 bases; J trimming: 4 bases; junction bases outside the gene matches: 5. This CDR3 spans 15 amino acids. CDR1 is MGHRA and CDR2 is YSYEKL in the germline V gene. CDR3 in amino acids: CASSHPGTGYNEQFF. CDR3 sequence (DNA): TGCGCCAGCAGCCACCCCGGGACAGGATACAATGAGCAGTTCTTC.

Details on this clone: A single base separates this from a much larger clone, so it may be a read error. The CDR3 region has the DNA TGTGCCAGCAATGAATCAGAGACACGACGTACCTTCACAGATACGCAGTATTTT. It specifies CASNESETRRTFTDTQYF. The chain uses TRBV6-1 and TRBJ2-3; D ambiguous. Germline CDR1 reads MNHNS; CDR2 reads SASEGT. This CDR3 is built from 18 residues.

A few counts support this clone. This sequence joins TRBV7-6 and TRBJ2-7, with D unresolved. Per germline, CDR1 SGHVS and CDR2 FNYEAQ. The V and J ends lost 0 bases and 2 bases respectively, with 14 bases between them. The CDR3 consists of 16 residues. The chain's CDR3 is CASSLAPPRAAYEQYF. CDR3 in DNA: TGTGCCAGCAGCTTAGCGCCTCCGAGAGCAGCCTACGAGCAGTACTTC.

The rearrangement joins TRBV7-2 to TRBJ2-1, with D perhaps TRBD1 (6 bases). In germline, CDR1 is SGHTA, CDR2 FQGNSA. V was cut by 6 bases and J by 0 bases, with 12 bases left in between. The CDR3 is 15 amino acids. DNA of the CDR3: TGTGCCAGCAGGCTCGACAGGTCCTCCTACAATGAGCAGTTCTTC. It is translated as CASRLDRSSYNEQFF.

In regard to this clone: At one boundary the junction diverges from the germline segment, which might be a read error. The CDR3 here is CTTTGTSGNNEQFF. CDR3 in DNA: TGTACCACCACCGGGACTAGCGGTAACAATGAGCAGTTCTTC. The chain uses TRBV24-1 and TRBJ2-1, with 11 nucleotides matching TRBD2. The germline V gene encodes CDR1 KGHDR and CDR2 SFDVKD. This CDR3 has 14 residues.

The genes are TRBV7-2 and TRBJ1-1; no firm D call. V lost 5 bases and J 8 bases, leaving 15 bases between the germline ends. The CDR3 loop spans 13 amino acids. Germline V lookup: CDR1 SGHTA, CDR2 FQGNSA. The CDR3 DNA is TGTGCCAGCAGCCTAGAGCTAAGGTCGGAAGCTTTCTTT. Translating gives CASSLELRSEAFF.

The rearrangement joins TRBV10-3 to TRBJ2-1; TRBD2 matches 11 bases. V shed 7 bases, J shed 7 bases, and the junction held 6 bases outside the gene matches. This CDR3 contains 14 residues. Germline V gene lookup returns CDR1 ENHRY and CDR2 SYGVKD. For the CDR3, the DNA is TGTGCCATCACCCGACTAGCGGGACAGAATGAGCAGTTCTTC. It yields the protein CAITRLAGQNEQFF.